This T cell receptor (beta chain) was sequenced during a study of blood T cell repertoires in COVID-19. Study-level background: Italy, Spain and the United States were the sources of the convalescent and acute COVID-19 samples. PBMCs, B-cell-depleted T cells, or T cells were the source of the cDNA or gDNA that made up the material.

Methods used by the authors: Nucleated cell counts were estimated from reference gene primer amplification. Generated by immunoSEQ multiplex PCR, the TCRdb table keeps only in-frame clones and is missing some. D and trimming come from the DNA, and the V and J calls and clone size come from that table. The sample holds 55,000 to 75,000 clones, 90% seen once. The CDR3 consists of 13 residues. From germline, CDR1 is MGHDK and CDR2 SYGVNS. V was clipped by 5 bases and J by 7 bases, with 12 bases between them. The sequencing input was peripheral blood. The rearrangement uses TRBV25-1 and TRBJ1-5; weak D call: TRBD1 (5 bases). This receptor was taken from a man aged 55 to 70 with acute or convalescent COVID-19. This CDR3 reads CASSRQGEQPQHF. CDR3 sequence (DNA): TGTGCCAGCAGTAGGCAGGGCGAACAGCCCCAGCATTTT.